The next 26 T cell receptor beta chains were all read from a single sample in a study of blood T cell repertoires in COVID-19. TCRdb's copy holds only in-frame clones and misses some; the assay was immunoSEQ multiplex PCR. The sample gives approximately 250,000 clones, around nine tenths of which show up once; 2.5% to 3.5% is in the top ten. The sequenced sample was PBMCs or T cells enriched from blood (not recorded which). The receptors originated from a woman in her thirties or forties who had been exposed to COVID-19.

The chain joins TRBV7-9 to TRBJ2-5; TRBD2 might be the D (5 bases). Germline V gives CDR1 SEHNR, CDR2 FQNEAQ (reference sequence). The CDR3 is made up of 13 amino acids. Trimming left V 2 bases short and J 5 bases short, with 9 bases between. CDR3 region: CASSLLEGETQYF. CDR3 bases: TGTGCCAGCAGCTTACTAGAGGGTGAGACCCAGTACTTC.

The chain carries TRBV7-6 and TRBJ1-4; a weak D match, TRBD1 (5 bases). This CDR3 has 14 amino acids. The V and J ends lost 1 base and 4 bases respectively, with 7 bases between them. CDR1 is SGHVS, CDR2 FNYEAQ, per germline. CDR3: CASSLGTGNEKLFF. DNA of the CDR3: TGTGCCAGCAGCTTAGGCACAGGTAATGAAAAACTGTTTTTT.

This clone was detected only once. V and J are TRBV6-5 and TRBJ2-5; the D is unclear. V lost 4 bases and J lost 11, with 14 bases in between. The CDR3 consists of 12 residues. The germline CDR1 and CDR2 sequences are MNHEY and SVGAGI. CDR3 sequence: CASSSPPRPQYF. DNA for the CDR3: TGTGCCAGCAGTTCCCCCCCGCGGCCTCAGTACTTC.

The chain recombines TRBV18 with TRBJ1-6; no clear D. The CDR3 consists of 17 residues. Germline V CDR1 and CDR2: KGHSH, LQKENI. Trimming removed 3 bases at V and 0 bases at J, with 12 bases between. The CDR3 region is CASSPSVGSSYNSPLHF. In DNA, the CDR3 is TGTGCCAGCTCACCCTCGGTGGGGAGCTCCTATAATTCACCCCTCCACTTT.

The genes are TRBV11-3 and TRBJ1-5; TRBD1 might be the D (6 bases). The CDR3 sequence is 19 residues long. Trimming took 1 base from V and 1 from J, leaving 20 bases between them. Germline V gene data show CDR1 as SGHNT and CDR2 as YENEEA. The CDR3: CASSLAGVLSRASNQPQHF. The CDR3 nucleotides read TGTGCCAGCAGCTTAGCAGGGGTGCTGTCCAGGGCGAGCAATCAGCCCCAGCATTTT. Complete variable domain (other parts from reference TRBV11-3 and TRBJ1-5): EAGVVQSPRYKIIEKKQPVAFWCNPISGHNTLYWYLQNLGQGPELLIRYENEEAVDDSQLPKDRFSAERLKGVDSTLKIQPAELGDSAVYLCASSLAGVLSRASNQPQHFGDGTRLSIL.

This clone was counted between two and nine times. The chain links TRBV7-2 to TRBJ1-2; D may be TRBD1 (5 bases). Per the germline V gene, CDR1 is SGHTA and CDR2 is FQGNSA. This CDR3 region has 13 residues. Deletions cut 1 base from V and 9 bases from J, with 12 bases between. CDR3 region: CASSLGRADSYTF. In DNA form, the CDR3 reads TGTGCCAGCAGCTTAGGCAGGGCGGATAGCTACACCTTC. The variable domain in full, with the rest retrieved from reference TRBV7-2 and TRBJ1-2, is GAGVSQSPSNKVTEKGKDVELRCDPISGHTALYWYRQSLGQGLEFLIYFQGNSAPDKSGLPSDRFSAERTGGSVSTLTIQRTQQEDSAVYLCASSLGRADSYTFGSGTRLTVV.

The rearrangement uses TRBV4-3 and TRBJ2-3, with D tentatively TRBD2 (6 bases). V lost 0 bases, J lost 5 bases, and 18 bases lay in between. Germline V lookup: CDR1 LGHNA, CDR2 YSLEER. The length of the CDR3 is 17 residues. The CDR3 protein is CASSQDIRVGGVDTQYF. For the CDR3, the DNA is TGCGCCAGCAGCCAAGATATCCGGGTGGGCGGGGTAGATACGCAGTATTTT.

This clone appeared once. The rearrangement joins TRBV6-5 to TRBJ2-1; 8 bases map to TRBD2. Germline-derived CDR1 and CDR2 are MNHEY and SVGAGI. The trim removed 0 bases at V and 4 bases at J, leaving 5 bases unmatched. The CDR3 is 16 amino acids. CDR3 sequence: CASSYSTGGPYNEQFF. The CDR3 region has the DNA TGTGCCAGCAGTTACTCGACGGGAGGGCCGTACAATGAGCAGTTCTTC.

V is TRBV7-8 and J is TRBJ1-1, with 8 bases fitting TRBD1. After removal of 3 bases from V and 6 bases from J, the junction contained 6 bases not matched to a gene. The CDR3 consists of 14 residues. CDR1 is SGHVS and CDR2 is FQNEAQ in the germline V gene. Here the CDR3 reads CASSFPGTGPEAFF. The DNA for the CDR3 is TGTGCCAGCAGCTTTCCCGGGACAGGACCTGAAGCTTTCTTT. Using reference TRBV7-8 and TRBJ1-1 for the parts outside the CDR3, the full variable domain is GAGVSQSPRYKVAKRGQDVALRCDPISGHVSLFWYQQALGQGPEFLTYFQNEAQLDKSGLPSDRFFAERPEGSVSTLKIQRTQQEDSAVYLCASSFPGTGPEAFFGQGTRLTVV.

V is TRBV24-1 and J is TRBJ2-1; D is unresolved. The CDR3 is 16 amino acids. CDR1 and CDR2 (germline): KGHDR, SFDVKD. V was shortened by 1 base and J by 0 bases, with 9 bases between the two germline ends. CDR3 nucleotides: TGTGCCACCAGTGATTTTGGGCAGGACTCCTACAATGAGCAGTTCTTC. This codes for CATSDFGQDSYNEQFF.

The chain couples TRBV9 to TRBJ1-4; D possibly corresponds to TRBD1 (6 bases). Germline V gene data show CDR1 as SGDLS and CDR2 as YYNGEE. V lost 4 bases to trimming and J lost 0 bases, with 10 bases between them. The CDR3 totals 15 residues. In nucleotides, the CDR3 is TGTGCCAGCAGCTCAGGGGATGCAACTAATGAAAAACTGTTTTTT. Amino acids: CASSSGDATNEKLFF. Looking up the rest from reference TRBV9 and TRBJ1-4 gives the full variable domain: DSGVTQTPKHLITATGQRVTLRCSPRSGDLSVYWYQQSLDQGLQFLIQYYNGEERAKGNILERFSAQQFPDLHSELNLSSLELGDSALYFCASSSGDATNEKLFFGSGTQLSVL.

This sequence joins TRBV24-1 and TRBJ2-2; D remains ambiguous. This CDR3 region has 13 residues. V lost 7 bases to trimming and J lost 3 bases, with 8 bases between them. CDR1 is KGHDR, CDR2 SFDVKD, per germline. The CDR3 DNA sequence: TGTGCCACCAGGAGATCCGACACCGGGGAGCTGTTTTTT. Protein: CATRRSDTGELFF.

This clone was found once. The gene calls are TRBV24-1 and TRBJ2-3; TRBD1 matches at 8 bases. Germline assignment: CDR1 KGHDR and CDR2 SFDVKD. The ends lost 2 bases at V and 2 bases at J; junction bases unmatched: 8. This CDR3 has 17 amino acids. CDR3 residues: CATSDSWTGTTTDTQYF. The CDR3 region has the DNA TGTGCCACCAGTGATTCCTGGACAGGGACCACCACAGATACGCAGTATTTT.

The chain uses TRBV5-6 and TRBJ1-4; 10 nucleotides line up with TRBD1. Germline values: CDR1 SGHDT, CDR2 YYEEEE. Unmatched junction bases numbered 6, after V lost 3 bases and J lost 7 bases. The CDR3 has 15 amino acids. CDR3 sequence: CASSSQGQGSEKLFF. For the CDR3, the DNA is TGTGCCAGCAGCTCTCAGGGACAGGGGTCTGAAAAACTGTTTTTT.

The chain has TRBV30 and TRBJ2-6; D is undetermined. Per the germline V gene, CDR1 is GTSNPN and CDR2 is SVGIG (reference sequence). This CDR3 is 15 amino acids long. The ends were cut back, 2 bases at V and 2 bases at J, with 10 bases in the middle. The DNA of the CDR3 is TGTGCCTGGAGTTTCCTACGGGCTGGGGCCAACGTCCTGACTTTC. It yields the protein CAWSFLRAGANVLTF.

This clone was seen a handful of times. A junction end diverges from the germline sequence, so it may reflect a read error. The chain combines TRBV9 with TRBJ1-3, with D maybe TRBD1 (5 bases). Germline V gene sequence: CDR1 SGDLS, CDR2 YYNGEE. CDR3 length equals 15 residues. The CDR3 region is CASSVGRGPGNTIYF. In DNA form, the CDR3 reads TGTGCCAGCAGCGTAGGGAGGGGCCCTGGTAACACCATATATTTT.

The rearrangement joins TRBV18 to TRBJ2-3; D possibly corresponds to TRBD1 (5 bases). This CDR3 is built from 15 residues. Germline V gene data show CDR1 as KGHSH and CDR2 as LQKENI. Trimming removed 5 bases from V and 0 bases from J, with 12 bases in between. The CDR3 loop reads CASSVTRVSTDTQYF. The CDR3, as DNA: TGTGCCAGCTCAGTCACCAGGGTAAGCACAGATACGCAGTATTTT.

V is TRBV29-1 and J is TRBJ2-1; possible D gene TRBD2, 6 bases. The CDR3 is 13 amino acids. V was shortened by 4 bases and J by 1 base, with 8 bases between the two germline ends. Per germline, CDR1 SQVTM and CDR2 ANQGSEA. Written as DNA, the CDR3 is TGCAGCGTTGTAGCGGTTTCCTACAATGAGCAGTTCTTC. Its translation is CSVVAVSYNEQFF.

The chain recombines TRBV9 with TRBJ2-5; 7 bases agree with TRBD1. The CDR3 extends over 15 amino acids. Trimming removed 0 bases from V and 5 bases from J; junction bases left unmatched: 7. From germline, CDR1 is SGDLS and CDR2 YYNGEE. Written as DNA, the CDR3 is TGTGCCAGCAGCGTAGATACAGGGGCCGGGGAGACCCAGTACTTC. It specifies CASSVDTGAGETQYF.

The chain uses TRBV29-1 and TRBJ1-2; D is unclear. Between the trimmed V and J ends, which lost 4 bases and 6 bases, there was a span of 9 bases. This CDR3 is built from 11 residues. The germline CDR1 and CDR2 sequences are SQVTM and ANQGSEA. CDR3 sequence: CSVGPEDGYTF. DNA of the CDR3: TGCAGCGTTGGCCCTGAGGATGGCTACACCTTC.

The CDR3 region is CATSDSQGAGGYTF. Here the CDR3 DNA reads TGTGCCACCAGTGATTCTCAGGGGGCGGGAGGCTACACCTTC. The rearrangement uses TRBV24-1 and TRBJ1-2; 8 positions match TRBD1. The CDR3 length is 14 residues. Germline lookup yields CDR1 KGHDR and CDR2 SFDVKD. J gave up 8 bases and V 2 bases, and 6 bases lay outside the gene matches.

This chain joins TRBV27 and TRBJ1-2, with 10 bases lining up with TRBD1. Germline-derived CDR1 and CDR2 are MNHEY and SMNVEV (reference sequence). J lost 4 bases, V lost 0 bases, and 8 bases had no gene match. The CDR3 has 17 residues. Here the CDR3 DNA reads TGTGCCAGCAGTTTATCGCGGGGACAGGGGTTCGGCTATGGCTACACCTTC. The encoded protein is CASSLSRGQGFGYGYTF.

This chain joins TRBV19 and TRBJ1-2, with 7 positions matching TRBD1. The ends lost 5 bases at V and 5 bases at J; junction bases unmatched: 8. The CDR3 loop spans 14 amino acids. Germline lookup yields CDR1 LNHDA and CDR2 SQIVND (reference sequence). The CDR3 nucleotides are TGTGCCAGTAGTCATGGGACAGCCCGTTATGGCTACACCTTC. Translated: CASSHGTARYGYTF. Combining the CDR3 with reference TRBV19 and TRBJ1-2 gives the whole variable domain DGGITQSPKYLFRKEGQNVTLSCEQNLNHDAMYWYRQDPGQGLRLIYYSQIVNDFQKGDIAEGYSVSREKKESFPLTVTSAQKNPTAFYLCASSHGTARYGYTFGSGTRLTVV.

This clone was detected only once. The chain carries TRBV9 and TRBJ2-1; possible D gene TRBD2, 6 bases. The CDR3 has 15 amino acids. Trimming took off 4 bases at V and 6 bases at J, with 17 bases between the two ends. Germline V lookup: CDR1 SGDLS, CDR2 YYNGEE. In DNA, the CDR3 is TGTGCCAGCAGCCCCCATAGCGGACCTGGCAATGAGCAGTTCTTC. This gives the protein CASSPHSGPGNEQFF.

The genes are TRBV7-9 and TRBJ1-5, with D hard to call. Per germline, CDR1 SEHNR and CDR2 FQNEAQ (reference sequence). Deletions cut 5 bases from V and 3 bases from J, with 11 bases between. CDR3 length equals 14 residues. This CDR3 reads CASSNIQVNQPQHF. The CDR3 nucleotides read TGTGCCAGCAGCAATATCCAGGTCAATCAGCCCCAGCATTTT.

The gene calls are TRBV4-3 and TRBJ1-2; no reliable D call. V lost 1 base and J lost 3, with 6 bases in between. The CDR3 has 13 residues. Germline lookup yields CDR1 LGHNA and CDR2 YSLEER. The CDR3 nucleotides are TGCGCCAGCAGCCAAGGGGCCTACTATGGCTACACCTTC. It specifies CASSQGAYYGYTF.